This TCR beta chain was found in a study of technical replicates of blood from several donors. This table comes from immunoSEQ multiplex PCR, and its TCRdb copy is limited to in-frame clones, with some not included. This table holds some 12,000 clones, under 85% found once. This clonotype was obtained from a human donor in good health. Sequencing used PBMCs.

CDR3 nucleotides: TGTGCCTGGAGTGGCCCGGCCTACGAGCAGTACTTC. This gives the protein CAWSGPAYEQYF. This chain links TRBV30 with TRBJ2-7; D remains unclear. This CDR3 spans 12 amino acids. V was shortened by 1 base and J by 2 bases, with 6 bases between the two germline ends. Germline V CDR1 and CDR2: GTSNPN, SVGIG (reference sequence).